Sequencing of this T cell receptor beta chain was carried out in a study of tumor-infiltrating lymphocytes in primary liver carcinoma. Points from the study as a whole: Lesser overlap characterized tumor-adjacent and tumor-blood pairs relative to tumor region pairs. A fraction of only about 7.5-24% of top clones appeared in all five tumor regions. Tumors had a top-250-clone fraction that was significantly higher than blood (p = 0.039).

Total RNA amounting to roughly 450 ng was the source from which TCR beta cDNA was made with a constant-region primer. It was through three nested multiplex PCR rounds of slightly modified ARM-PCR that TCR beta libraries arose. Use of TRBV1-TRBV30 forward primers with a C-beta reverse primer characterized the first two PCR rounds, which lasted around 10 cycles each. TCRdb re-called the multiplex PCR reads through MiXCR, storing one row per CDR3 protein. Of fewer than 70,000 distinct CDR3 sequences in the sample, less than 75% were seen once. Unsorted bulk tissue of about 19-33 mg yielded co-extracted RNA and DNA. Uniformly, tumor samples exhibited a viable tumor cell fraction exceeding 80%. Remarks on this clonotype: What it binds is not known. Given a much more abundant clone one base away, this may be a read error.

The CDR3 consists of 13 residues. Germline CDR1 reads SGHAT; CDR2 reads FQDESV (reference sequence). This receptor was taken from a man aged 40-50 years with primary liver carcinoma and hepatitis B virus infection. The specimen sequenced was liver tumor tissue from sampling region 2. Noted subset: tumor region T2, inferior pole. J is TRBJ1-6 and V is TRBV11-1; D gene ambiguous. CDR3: CASSRIPVSLLHF. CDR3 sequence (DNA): TGTGCCAGCAGCCGGATACCGGTTTCACTCCTCCACTTT.